This T cell receptor beta chain emerged from a study of OX40 agonist ivuxolimab in advanced cancers. V was pared by 3 bases and J by 1 base, with 10 bases between. The CDR3 has 15 residues. CDR1 is MRHNA and CDR2 is SNTAGT in the germline V gene. Study-wide results and limits: No antigen was identified for the clonally expanded peripheral T cells. CD4+ and CD8+ blood T cells expanded clonally by week 6 at 0.1 to 3.0 mg/kg. CD8+ T cells were the subset that, on average, had more expanded clones than CD4+. In the 0.1-3.0 mg/kg groups, partial responders showed among the lowest expansion.

Concerning this clone: Its antigen is not identified.

TCRdb's copy holds only in-frame clones and misses some; the assay was immunoSEQ multiplex PCR. The sample has approximately 58,000 clones, approximately 81% seen once; the top ten hold 2.5% to 3.5%. Sequences were derived from CD4+ or CD8+ T cells sorted from blood, sampled in a trial of the OX40 agonist ivuxolimab. The TCR originated in an adult with an advanced solid tumor such as melanoma, head and neck, liver or kidney cancer. This sequence joins TRBV6-4 and TRBJ2-1; no definite D call. This chain's CDR3 is CASSEGLGSYNEQFF. In nucleotides, the CDR3 is TGTGCCAGCAGTGAAGGGCTAGGATCCTACAATGAGCAGTTCTTC.